The 26 T cell receptor beta chains reported below all come from one sample, sequenced in a study of cytomegalovirus exposure and HLA in healthy donors. Primers for the PCR totalled 60 Vbeta and 13 Jbeta. Libraries were prepared by immunoSEQ multiplex PCR; TCRdb keeps only in-frame clonotypes and omits some of them. The sample has 90,000 to 120,000 clones; around 10% are singletons. The sample taken for sequencing was PBMCs. Receptor source: a man in his forties or fifties in good health and CMV-seropositive.

This clone was counted only a few times. This chain links TRBV6-1 with TRBJ2-7; perhaps TRBD2 as D (5 bases). Germline V CDR1 and CDR2: MNHNS, SASEGT. V was cut by 0 bases and J by 2 bases, with 8 bases left in between. The CDR3 consists of 14 residues. The DNA of the CDR3 is TGTGCCAGCAGTGAAGCGCCGGGAACCTACGAGCAGTACTTC. Protein sequence: CASSEAPGTYEQYF.

This clone turned up a few times. V is TRBV5-1 and J is TRBJ2-1; 7 bases fit TRBD1. This CDR3 is 15 amino acids long. Per germline, CDR1 SGHRS and CDR2 YFSETQ. With 2 bases clipped from V and 4 bases from J, the junction kept 6 bases outside the gene matches. The CDR3 protein is CASSLSTGIYNEQFF. Written as DNA, the CDR3 is TGCGCCAGCAGCTTATCGACAGGGATTTACAATGAGCAGTTCTTC.

This rearrangement joins TRBV6-6 to TRBJ2-5; D may be TRBD2 (5 bases). The J call is uncertain, as TRBJ2-7 better fits the DNA end. The CDR3 extends over 14 amino acids. Germline CDR1 is MNHNY and CDR2 is SVGAGI (reference sequence). CDR3 in DNA: TGTGCCAGCAGCATTAGCGAGAACTCCTACGAGCAGTACTTC. Translating it yields CASSISENSYEQYF.

J is TRBJ2-1 and V is TRBV28, with TRBD2 identical over 9 bases. The CDR3 length is 13 residues. CDR1 and CDR2 from the germline V gene are MDHEN and SYDVKM. After removal of 3 bases from V and 8 bases from J, the junction contained 2 bases not matched to a gene. The CDR3 DNA sequence: TGTGCCAGCAGTTTTCTAGCGGGATATGAGCAGTTCTTC. Translated: CASSFLAGYEQFF.

The chain joins TRBV2 to TRBJ2-1, with 8 bases identical to TRBD2. Trimming at V came to 6 bases and at J to 5 bases, leaving 18 bases not matched to a gene. The CDR3 spans 18 residues. CDR1 and CDR2 (germline): SNHLY, FYNNEI. This CDR3 is CASRGRGGLDHSDNEQFF. For the CDR3, the DNA is TGTGCCAGCAGAGGCCGGGGGGGACTTGATCATTCGGACAATGAGCAGTTCTTC.

The V call is TRBV7-6, the J call TRBJ2-1; 14 positions match TRBD2. The length of the CDR3 is 17 residues. CDR1 is SGHVS, CDR2 FNYEAQ, per germline. V was pared by 5 bases and J by 6 bases, with 9 bases of the junction left unmatched. The CDR3 DNA follows: TGTGCCAGCAGCCTCCACGGGGGACTAGCGGGAGTCAATGAGCAGTTCTTC. Translated: CASSLHGGLAGVNEQFF. Variable domain in full (rest from reference TRBV7-6 and TRBJ2-1): GAGVSQSPRYKVTKRGQDVALRCDPISGHVSLYWYRQALGQGPEFLTYFNYEAQQDKSGLPNDRFSAERPEGSISTLTIQRTEQRDSAMYRCASSLHGGLAGVNEQFFGPGTRLTVL.

The chain recombines TRBV18 with TRBJ2-4; a possible D gene is TRBD1 (5 bases). The germline V gene has CDR1 KGHSH and CDR2 LQKENI. This CDR3 is 12 amino acids long. With 3 bases removed from V and 14 bases from J, the gap between germline ends came to 14 bases. CDR3 nucleotide sequence: TGTGCCAGCTCACCCACCGACAGCCACAAGTACTTC. It yields the protein CASSPTDSHKYF.

This clone was counted between two and nine times. V is TRBV5-1 and J is TRBJ2-7, with 10 bases lining up with TRBD2. The J segment lost 0 bases and the V segment lost 4 bases, leaving 13 bases of the junction unmatched. Germline assignment: CDR1 SGHRS and CDR2 YFSETQ. The CDR3 sequence is 18 residues long. In DNA form, the CDR3 reads TGCGCCAGCAGCCACCATCCACCAAGCGGGAGGGGCTCCTACGAGCAGTACTTC. Amino acids: CASSHHPPSGRGSYEQYF.

The V gene is TRBV4-1, the J gene TRBJ2-7, with TRBD1 matching over 8 bases. With 1 base clipped from V and 1 base from J, the junction kept 3 bases outside the gene matches. The CDR3 is made up of 15 amino acids. CDR1 is MGHRA and CDR2 is YSYEKL in the germline V gene. The CDR3: CASSQVDRGSYEQYF. In nucleotides, the CDR3 is TGCGCCAGCAGCCAAGTAGACAGGGGTTCCTACGAGCAGTACTTC.

V gene TRBV27 combines with J gene TRBJ2-3, with 8 positions matching TRBD2. CDR1 is MNHEY, CDR2 SMNVEV, per germline (reference sequence). V shed 3 bases, J shed 2 bases, and the junction held 7 bases outside the gene matches. The length of the CDR3 is 16 residues. The CDR3 DNA sequence: TGTGCCAGCAGTTTGGGAGCGGGAGAGATCACAGATACGCAGTATTTT. It translates to CASSLGAGEITDTQYF.

CDR3 sequence reads: CASSQTQGAGRGHTQYF. The CDR3 bases are TGTGCCAGCAGCCAAACACAGGGGGCCGGGAGAGGGCATACGCAGTATTTT. The chain joins TRBV4-2 to TRBJ2-3, with 9 bases identical to TRBD1. CDR3 length: 17 amino acids. Germline V gene lookup returns CDR1 LGHNA and CDR2 YNFKEQ. V shed 2 bases and J 7 bases; nucleotides not matched to a gene: 13.

The chain employs TRBV6-1 and TRBJ2-5, with D hard to call. The CDR3 has 13 residues. V was pared by 4 bases and J by 1 base, with 7 bases between. From germline, CDR1 is MNHNS and CDR2 SASEGT. CDR3: CASSADIQETQYF. Written as DNA, the CDR3 is TGTGCCAGCAGTGCCGACATCCAAGAGACCCAGTACTTC.

This clone was found many times. The chain joins TRBV13 to TRBJ2-6; no firm D call. The CDR3 covers 16 residues. The V gene's germline CDR1 is PRHDT and CDR2 FYEKMQ (reference sequence). V gave up 1 base and J gave up 0 bases, with 7 bases separating them. The CDR3, as DNA: TGTGCCAGCAGCTTAGAATCGGGCTCTGGGGCCAACGTCCTGACTTTC. This codes for CASSLESGSGANVLTF.

This clone was detected many times. The rearrangement joins TRBV2 to TRBJ1-1; D possibly corresponds to TRBD1 (5 bases). The CDR3 has 15 amino acids. V was cut by 0 bases and J by 2 bases, with 10 bases left in between. The germline gives CDR1 SNHLY, CDR2 FYNNEI. CDR3 residues: CASSEARTSNTEAFF. DNA of the CDR3: TGTGCCAGCAGTGAAGCACGGACATCAAACACTGAAGCTTTCTTT.

This sequence joins TRBV5-6 and TRBJ2-1, with no clear D. Germline CDR1 reads SGHDT; CDR2 reads YYEEEE. Trimming took 5 bases from V and 8 from J, leaving 11 bases between them. This CDR3 comprises 12 residues. Here the CDR3 reads CASRIAPDEQFF. The DNA of the CDR3 is TGTGCCAGCAGGATAGCCCCTGATGAGCAGTTCTTC.

The chain is built from TRBV5-1 and TRBJ2-3, with 9 bases that match TRBD1. Germline V CDR1 and CDR2: SGHRS, YFSETQ. With 5 bases clipped from V and 5 bases from J, the junction kept 6 bases outside the gene matches. The CDR3 is 14 residues long. This chain's CDR3 is CASRNRGPRDTQYF. The CDR3 DNA sequence: TGCGCCAGCAGAAACAGGGGGCCTAGAGATACGCAGTATTTT.

The V call is TRBV14, the J call TRBJ1-1, with a weak D call TRBD1 (5 bases). Trimming pared 5 bases from V and 3 bases from J, leaving 13 bases between. CDR3 size: 14 residues. Germline V gives CDR1 SGHDN, CDR2 FVKESK. CDR3 in DNA: TGTGCCAGCAGCGAACAGGTTAGGGACACTGAAGCTTTCTTT. Translated, it gives CASSEQVRDTEAFF.

Of note for this clone: Other DNA sequences from this sample encode an identical CDR3 as well. The V call is TRBV9, the J call TRBJ2-7; D not resolved. CDR3 length equals 14 residues. Germline lookup yields CDR1 SGDLS and CDR2 YYNGEE. V lost 0 bases and J lost 2, with 9 bases in between. CDR3: CASSVGAPAYEQYF. In DNA form, the CDR3 reads TGTGCCAGCAGCGTAGGAGCCCCCGCCTACGAGCAGTACTTC.

The chain couples TRBV19 to TRBJ2-7; no definite D call. CDR3 length: 14 amino acids. Trimming took 0 bases from V and 3 from J, leaving 9 bases between them. Looked up from germline, CDR1 is LNHDA and CDR2 is SQIVND (reference sequence). The CDR3 nucleotides are TGTGCCAGTAGTATAGATCCCAGTGGCTACGAGCAGTACTTC. Protein product: CASSIDPSGYEQYF.

This clone was picked up a small number of times. The rearrangement joins TRBV6-4 to TRBJ2-7, with TRBD2 as a possible D gene (5 bases). V was cut by 0 bases and J by 3 bases, with 9 bases left in between. This CDR3 has 14 amino acids. Germline loops: CDR1 MRHNA, CDR2 SNTAGT. The CDR3 nucleotides read TGTGCCAGCAGTGACTCGGCGGGCGTCTACGAGCAGTACTTC. It is translated as CASSDSAGVYEQYF.

The V and J genes are TRBV19 and TRBJ2-7, with D perhaps TRBD2 (5 bases). From germline, CDR1 is LNHDA and CDR2 SQIVND (reference sequence). CDR3 length: 15 residues. V was pared by 5 bases and J by 2 bases, with 16 bases between. In nucleotides, the CDR3 is TGTGCCAGTAGTCGAACGGCGGGCGAAGCCTACGAGCAGTACTTC. Translated: CASSRTAGEAYEQYF.

The table lists this clone with a few counts. Written as DNA, the CDR3 is TGTGCCAGCAGTATCAGGGGGCGCGGGTTTGATGGCTACACCTTC. This codes for CASSIRGRGFDGYTF. The rearrangement links TRBV27 to TRBJ1-2, with 8 positions matching TRBD1. V gave up 5 bases and J gave up 6 bases; unmatched junction bases: 11. Per germline, CDR1 MNHEY and CDR2 SMNVEV (reference sequence). CDR3 length: 15 amino acids.

Note on this clone: Its ends do not fully match the called genes, so a read error is possible. V usage is TRBV2 and J usage is TRBJ2-3; D is possibly TRBD2 (5 bases). The CDR3 length is 11 residues. Per the germline V gene, CDR1 is SNHLY and CDR2 is FYNNEI. CDR3 residues: CARSEGNTQYF. Written as DNA, the CDR3 is TGTGCCAGAAGTGAGGGCAATACGCAGTATTTT.

This chain uses TRBV4-2 with TRBJ2-4, with a possible D match to TRBD2 (5 bases). The CDR3 is 16 residues long. Trimming left V 1 base short and J 0 bases short, with 10 bases between. Germline V gives CDR1 LGHNA, CDR2 YNFKEQ. The CDR3 is CASSQGTVLAKNIQYF. The CDR3 coding sequence is TGTGCCAGCAGCCAAGGGACTGTACTAGCCAAAAACATTCAGTACTTC.

The chain couples TRBV29-1 to TRBJ2-7; D might be TRBD1 (6 bases). Trimming took 5 bases from V and 2 from J, leaving 13 bases between them. Per germline, CDR1 SQVTM and CDR2 ANQGSEA. This CDR3 comprises 13 residues. CDR3: CSVSRGQPYEQYF. The CDR3 nucleotides read TGCAGCGTTTCCAGGGGTCAACCCTACGAGCAGTACTTC.

This clone was counted between two and nine times. The chain uses TRBV5-1 and TRBJ2-3; D ambiguous. The V gene's germline CDR1 is SGHRS and CDR2 YFSETQ. CDR3 length: 15 amino acids. With 0 bases removed from V and 2 bases from J, the gap between germline ends came to 10 bases. The CDR3 loop is CASSLGIRYTDTQYF. CDR3 sequence (DNA): TGCGCCAGCAGCTTGGGCATCAGATACACAGATACGCAGTATTTT.